This passage covers 28 T cell receptor beta chains from one sample sequenced in a study of blood T cells in healthy people across ages. Then a second PCR, running roughly 7 to 11 cycles, was carried out with a sample-barcoded 5' primer and a J-beta primer mix. MiXCR, applied by TCRdb to the 5' RACE reads, yields one record per CDR3 protein. The data show under 2 million distinct CDR3 sequences, about 35% seen once. Source material: blood. All receptors come from a woman in her twenties or thirties in good health.

This clonotype came up a few times. The chain combines TRBV27 with TRBJ2-1; D call uncertain. V was shortened by 3 bases and J by 3 bases, with 9 bases between the two germline ends. The CDR3 sequence is 14 residues long. Per germline, CDR1 MNHEY and CDR2 SMNVEV (reference sequence). Written as DNA, the CDR3 is TGTGCCAGCAGTTTGTTAGCAAACTACAATGAGCAGTTCTTC. Its translation: CASSLLANYNEQFF.

The V and J genes are TRBV3-1 and TRBJ1-5; 8 bases match TRBD1. From germline, CDR1 is LGHDT and CDR2 YNNKEL (reference sequence). Trimming at V came to 3 bases and at J to 7 bases, leaving 8 bases not matched to a gene. CDR3 size: 15 residues. Here the CDR3 reads CASSHSDREGQPQHF. The CDR3 DNA follows: TGTGCCAGCAGCCACTCGGACAGGGAAGGCCAGCCCCAGCATTTT.

V is TRBV20-1 and J is TRBJ1-1; D possibly corresponds to TRBD1 (6 bases). Germline values: CDR1 DFQATT, CDR2 SNEGSKA (reference sequence). V was cut by 5 bases and J by 4 bases, with 11 bases left in between. The CDR3 length is 12 residues. The CDR3 sequence is CSARQVGTEAFF. The CDR3 DNA is TGCAGTGCTCGACAGGTCGGCACTGAAGCTTTCTTT.

This chain links TRBV21-1 with TRBJ2-2; TRBD1 is taken as the D call from the table, unchecked against the DNA. TRBV21-1 is a listed pseudogene. This CDR3 has 18 residues. The CDR3 nucleotides read TGTGCCAGCAGCGCAACGACCAACAGGGGGACGAACACCGGGGAGCTGTTTTTT. This translates into CASSATTNRGTNTGELFF.

A few counts support this clonotype. The rearrangement joins TRBV30 to TRBJ1-1; no reliable D call. The CDR3 spans 11 residues. CDR1 is GTSNPN, CDR2 SVGIG, per germline (reference sequence). Trimming removed 2 bases from V and 3 bases from J, with 4 bases in between. CDR3 protein: CAWSTDTEAFF. The CDR3 DNA sequence: TGTGCCTGGAGTACGGACACTGAAGCTTTCTTT. The whole variable domain, remainder taken from reference TRBV30 and TRBJ1-1, is SQTIHQWPATLVQPVGSPLSLECTVEGTSNPNLYWYRQAAGRGLQLLFYSVGIGQISSEVPQNLSASRPQDRQFILSSKKLLLSDSGFYLCAWSTDTEAFFGQGTRLTVV.

This clonotype was seen only a few times. The rearrangement uses TRBV20-1 and TRBJ2-3; D may be TRBD1 or TRBD2 (5 bases each). Germline V lookup: CDR1 DFQATT, CDR2 SNEGSKA (reference sequence). Trimming cost V 3 bases and J 0 bases, with 13 bases left between them. The CDR3 consists of 15 residues. The CDR3 protein is CSASLSGPSTDTQYF. DNA of the CDR3: TGCAGTGCTAGTCTTTCGGGGCCTAGCACAGATACGCAGTATTTT.

Only a few counts were recorded for this clonotype. This rearrangement joins TRBV20-1 to TRBJ1-5, with TRBD1 as a possible D gene (6 bases). Germline-derived CDR1 and CDR2 are DFQATT and SNEGSKA (reference sequence). The CDR3 contains 17 residues. Trimming took off 6 bases at V and 0 bases at J, with 21 bases between the two ends. CDR3 DNA sequence: TGCAGTGCAGACCGGCTCGACAGGCCAGGTAGCAATCAGCCCCAGCATTTT. This codes for CSADRLDRPGSNQPQHF.

This clonotype has just a few counts. V is TRBV5-1 and J is TRBJ2-1; TRBD2 matches 14 bases. This CDR3 has 17 amino acids. Germline trimming cut 4 bases from V and 7 bases from J; bases unmatched to any gene: 10. CDR1 SGHRS and CDR2 YFSETQ come from the germline V gene. The CDR3 DNA reads TGCGCCAGCAGCCCGGGACTAGCGGGAGAGGTGAAAAATGAGCAGTTCTTC. Translated, it gives CASSPGLAGEVKNEQFF.

The CDR3 is CASSMRWGEDEKLFF. CDR3 nucleotide sequence: TGTGCCAGCAGTATGCGTTGGGGGGAGGATGAAAAACTGTTTTTT. The chain joins TRBV12-3 or TRBV12-4 to TRBJ1-4, with D perhaps TRBD1 (5 bases). The CDR3 is made up of 15 amino acids. V was trimmed by 5 bases and J by 6 bases, leaving 16 bases between them.

This clonotype was counted between two and nine times. The genes are TRBV13 and TRBJ2-3; D unresolved. The CDR3 is 15 residues long. Trimming removed 2 bases from V and 4 bases from J, with 13 bases in between. Germline assignment: CDR1 PRHDT and CDR2 FYEKMQ (reference sequence). CDR3 region: CASSLLAHSPDTQYF. In nucleotides, the CDR3 is TGTGCCAGCAGCTTATTGGCACACTCCCCAGATACGCAGTATTTT.

This sequence joins TRBV11-2 and TRBJ2-3, with 7 bases that match TRBD2. Germline V gene data show CDR1 as SGHAT and CDR2 as FQNNGV. V dropped 0 bases and J dropped 2; count of bases not matched to a gene: 5. This CDR3 is built from 16 residues. The CDR3 spells CASSLEPSGPTDTQYF. The CDR3 region has the DNA TGTGCCAGCAGCTTAGAACCTAGCGGACCCACAGATACGCAGTATTTT.

This clonotype was counted a few times. The chain couples TRBV30 to TRBJ2-5; TRBD2 matches 8 bases. Trimming cost V 4 bases and J 11 bases; bases outside gene matches: 9. This CDR3 has 12 residues. Germline values: CDR1 GTSNPN, CDR2 SVGIG (reference sequence). Here the CDR3 reads CAWNYGREEQYF. The DNA for the CDR3 is TGTGCCTGGAATTACGGGAGGGAGGAGCAGTACTTC.

This chain links TRBV20-1 with TRBJ2-3, with 9 bases that match TRBD2. J lost 2 bases, V lost 0 bases, and 9 bases had no gene match. The germline V gene encodes CDR1 DFQATT and CDR2 SNEGSKA (reference sequence). CDR3 length: 17 amino acids. CDR3 protein: CSARESRLAVTTDTQYF. The CDR3 DNA reads as TGCAGTGCTAGAGAATCCCGACTAGCGGTAACCACAGATACGCAGTATTTT.

The chain combines TRBV2 with TRBJ2-1, with 8 bases aligning to TRBD2. The length of the CDR3 is 14 residues. The V and J ends lost 7 bases and 6 bases, in that order; junction bases with no gene match: 8. Germline CDR1 and CDR2: SNHLY and FYNNEI. The CDR3 DNA is TGTGCCAGCACCCCGATAGCGGGAACCAATGAGCAGTTCTTC. This gives the protein CASTPIAGTNEQFF.

In this sample, this clonotype turned up a few times. The genes are TRBV28 and TRBJ2-1; 7 bases match TRBD1. Germline-derived CDR1 and CDR2 are MDHEN and SYDVKM. The CDR3 contains 13 residues. CDR3 protein: CAYSGTDINEQFF. The CDR3 nucleotides are TGTGCTTACTCCGGGACAGATATTAATGAGCAGTTCTTC.

This sequence joins TRBV12-3 or TRBV12-4 and TRBJ2-3, with D possibly being TRBD2 (5 bases). Between the trimmed V and J ends, which lost 7 bases and 0 bases, there was a span of 14 bases. CDR3 length: 15 residues. Written as DNA, the CDR3 is TGTGCCAGCATCCCGGGAAGCCTGAGCACAGATACGCAGTATTTT. Protein: CASIPGSLSTDTQYF.

There are a few counts of this clonotype. The genes are TRBV6-5 and TRBJ2-7; 8 bases are a match to TRBD2. Germline CDR1 reads MNHEY; CDR2 reads SVGAGI. J lost 6 bases, V lost 0 bases, and 7 bases had no gene match. The CDR3 totals 15 residues. The CDR3: CASSYSTGGASEQYF. The CDR3 DNA follows: TGTGCCAGCAGTTACTCGACGGGAGGGGCTTCCGAGCAGTACTTC.

This clonotype was picked up a small number of times. The gene calls are TRBV24-1 and TRBJ2-3; 7 bases are a match to TRBD2. Germline-derived CDR1 and CDR2 are KGHDR and SFDVKD. The length of the CDR3 is 17 residues. V trimming: 5 bases; J trimming: 2 bases; junction bases outside the gene matches: 12. CDR3 sequence: CATSGSGSLSSTDTQYF. In DNA form, the CDR3 reads TGTGCCACCAGTGGTAGCGGGTCGCTATCTTCCACAGATACGCAGTATTTT.

The chain links TRBV27 to TRBJ2-7, with 7 bases lining up with TRBD1. Germline V gives CDR1 MNHEY, CDR2 SMNVEV (reference sequence). Unmatched junction bases numbered 3, after V lost 1 base and J lost 0 bases. This CDR3 has 15 amino acids. The CDR3 DNA follows: TGTGCCAGCAGTTTATATGGGACAGACTCCTACGAGCAGTACTTC. Translated: CASSLYGTDSYEQYF.

The chain joins TRBV5-1 to TRBJ2-3; TRBD2 matches 12 bases. In germline, CDR1 is SGHRS, CDR2 YFSETQ. The CDR3 extends over 17 amino acids. V shed 0 bases, J shed 1 base, and the junction held 3 bases outside the gene matches. CDR3: CASSLVLAGGGTDTQYF. CDR3 in DNA: TGCGCCAGCAGCTTGGTACTAGCGGGAGGTGGCACAGATACGCAGTATTTT.

This clonotype was detected only once. The germline gene is not matched at one end of the junction; a read error may be the cause. The V and J genes are TRBV11-1 and TRBJ1-1; maybe TRBD1 (5 bases). This CDR3 region has 12 residues. In germline, CDR1 is SGHAT, CDR2 FQDESV (reference sequence). CDR3 sequence reads: CANSWDGTEAFF. CDR3 nucleotides: TGTGCCAACAGCTGGGACGGGACTGAAGCTTTCTTT.

The chain carries TRBV5-1 and TRBJ2-3; TRBD2 aligns across 12 bases. The CDR3 spans 17 residues. The trim removed 6 bases at V and 1 base at J, leaving 9 bases unmatched. Germline V CDR1 and CDR2: SGHRS, YFSETQ. The CDR3 DNA reads TGCGCCAGCAAGCGACTAGCGGGGGTTCAAGGCACAGATACGCAGTATTTT. Translating gives CASKRLAGVQGTDTQYF.

This clonotype was seen just once. The chain carries TRBV20-1 and TRBJ2-3, with TRBD2 matching 12 bases. The germline CDR1 and CDR2 sequences are DFQATT and SNEGSKA (reference sequence). The CDR3 runs 17 residues. Losses at the gene ends were 3 bases for V and 2 bases for J; bases not matched to a gene: 9. This CDR3 reads CSARSTSGGPHTDTQYF. CDR3 coding DNA: TGCAGTGCTAGGTCGACTAGCGGGGGCCCACACACAGATACGCAGTATTTT.

This clonotype was counted a few times. The chain links TRBV6-5 to TRBJ2-7, with D unclear. The CDR3 length is 13 residues. Trimming left V 6 bases short and J 5 bases short, with 14 bases between. Germline V lookup: CDR1 MNHEY, CDR2 SVGAGI. The chain's CDR3 is CASRLIGRDEQYF. The CDR3 DNA sequence: TGTGCCAGCAGGCTCATCGGTAGGGACGAGCAGTACTTC.

The chain combines TRBV2 with TRBJ2-7; 9 bases line up with TRBD1. The CDR3 contains 14 residues. Trimming cost V 3 bases and J 5 bases; bases outside gene matches: 5. Germline CDR1 reads SNHLY; CDR2 reads FYNNEI. The CDR3 bases are TGTGCCAGCAGTGAGGGGACAGGGTTCGACGAGCAGTACTTC. It translates to CASSEGTGFDEQYF.

This chain connects TRBV7-9 to TRBJ2-7; perhaps D is TRBD1 or TRBD2 (5 bases each). CDR3 length: 14 residues. Germline CDR1 is SEHNR and CDR2 is FQNEAQ (reference sequence). V lost 6 bases, J lost 1 base, and 13 bases lay in between. CDR3 residues: CASSQRGKSYEQYF. CDR3 coding DNA: TGTGCCAGCAGTCAGAGGGGCAAATCCTACGAGCAGTACTTC.

The V and J genes are TRBV14 and TRBJ2-7; 9 bases line up with TRBD2. The CDR3 sequence is 15 residues long. The germline CDR1 and CDR2 sequences are SGHDN and FVKESK. The V gene end was trimmed by 4 bases and the J gene end by 7 bases; junction bases not matched to a gene: 11. CDR3 sequence reads: CASSLSVLAGGEQYF. The DNA of the CDR3 is TGTGCCAGCAGCCTTTCGGTACTAGCGGGTGGAGAGCAGTACTTC.

This clonotype appeared a few times. This rearrangement joins TRBV7-2 to TRBJ1-2; D is unresolved. Trimming removed 2 bases at V and 8 bases at J, with 18 bases between. Germline CDR1 reads SGHTA; CDR2 reads FQGNSA. CDR3 length: 15 residues. The DNA for the CDR3 is TGTGCCAGCAGCTTAAGCCGGACGGCTCTGGAGGGCTACACCTTC. This gives the protein CASSLSRTALEGYTF.